This TCR beta chain was observed in a study of blood T cell repertoires in COVID-19. V lost 8 bases, J lost 8 bases, and 12 bases lay in between. Germline lookup yields CDR1 SNHLY and CDR2 FYNNEI. The CDR3 is made up of 11 amino acids. In the source study's methods: Using reference gene primer amplification, nucleated cell counts were estimated. This table comes from immunoSEQ multiplex PCR, and its TCRdb copy is limited to in-frame clones, with some not included. The V and J calls and the clone size are those of that table, but D and trimming were determined from the DNA. The table includes about 240,000 clones, approximately 85% detected once.

Material: peripheral blood. The chain couples TRBV2 to TRBJ1-2; D gene ambiguous. This TCR derives from a man in his fifties or sixties with acute or convalescent COVID-19. CDR3 sequence reads: CASLGQLGYTF. The DNA of the CDR3 is TGTGCCAGCCTAGGTCAACTCGGCTACACCTTC.